The sequence of this TCR beta chain was determined in a study of T cell changes during pregnancy in multiple sclerosis. V lost 2 bases to trimming and J lost 10 bases; unmatched junction nucleotides: 4. Germline V gene lookup returns CDR1 SEHNR and CDR2 FQNEAQ (reference sequence). The CDR3 runs 13 residues. Using immunoSEQ multiplex PCR, the repertoire was profiled, and TCRdb retains in-frame clones only, with some absent. The sample consists of about 70,000 clones, approximately 91% of them appearing once. The specimen comprised CD4+ T cells from peripheral blood mononuclear cells, sampled after pregnancy. This sequence was found in a female donor with multiple sclerosis, enrolled in a pregnancy study. The rearrangement links TRBV7-9 to TRBJ2-1; 8 nucleotides agree with TRBD1. This CDR3 reads CASSLLYRGEQFF. The CDR3 DNA sequence: TGTGCCAGCAGCTTACTCTACAGGGGGGAGCAGTTCTTC.